The clone carrying this T cell receptor (beta chain) was counted ten times or more. The data are from a study of identical twins. TCRdb passed the 5' RACE reads through MiXCR, listing each CDR3 protein once. The sample comprises 500,000 to 550,000 distinct CDR3 sequences, roughly a fifth of which are singletons, and 0.8% to 1% rests with the top ten. This CDR3 has 14 residues. Trimming shortened V by 1 base and J by 2 bases, and 9 bases separated the two germline ends. Germline CDR1 reads SQVTM; CDR2 reads ANQGSEA. The sample also formed part of further work on T cells expressing NK-cell markers.

Sample: CD4+ T cells sorted from blood. The sequence derives from a woman aged 18-35 years in good health. This chain uses TRBV29-1 with TRBJ2-1; tentatively, D is TRBD1 or TRBD2 (5 bases each). CDR3 coding DNA: TGCAGCGTTGAAGGGGACCCCCCCTACAATGAGCAGTTCTTC. This translates into CSVEGDPPYNEQFF.